The 30 T cell receptor beta chains in this list originate from one sample, sequenced in a study of control samples from healthy donors and cancer patients. The data were produced by immunoSEQ multiplex PCR, yet TCRdb's version contains in-frame clones alone and is incomplete. The data show 130,000 to 150,000 clones, 89% seen once. The sequencing input was blood. These receptors were obtained from a man aged 30 to 45 in good health.

Points on this clone: A junction end diverges from the germline sequence, so it may reflect a read error. The CDR3 nucleotides are TGTGCCAGCAGCGAAGGCGACAGGACTGAAGCTTTCTTT. It translates to CASSEGDRTEAFF. The chain is built from TRBV6-1 and TRBJ1-1, with D tentatively TRBD1 (6 bases). This CDR3 contains 13 residues. Germline CDR1 reads MNHNS; CDR2 reads SASEGT.

The count of this clone is one. The chain has TRBV5-4 and TRBJ1-6; 8 bases map to TRBD1. CDR3 length equals 12 residues. The germline V gene has CDR1 SGHNT and CDR2 YYREEE (reference sequence). V shed 9 bases, J shed 8 bases, and the junction held 4 bases outside the gene matches. In nucleotides, the CDR3 is TGTGCCACAGGACAGGGTTATTCACCCCTCCACTTT. Translated: CATGQGYSPLHF.

The chain recombines TRBV21-1 with TRBJ1-2. TRBV21-1 is reported as a pseudogene. This CDR3 is built from 14 residues. The CDR3 bases are TGTGCCAGCAGCAAAGGTCCCGAGAACTATGGCTACACCTTC. Translated: CASSKGPENYGYTF.

The genes are TRBV29-1 and TRBJ1-2; D uncertain. The germline V gene has CDR1 SQVTM and CDR2 ANQGSEA. V was cut by 4 bases and J by 0 bases, with 12 bases left in between. This CDR3 is built from 14 residues. In nucleotides, the CDR3 is TGCAGCGTTGTGAGTTCCCTAACTAACTATGGCTACACCTTC. As protein: CSVVSSLTNYGYTF.

V and J are TRBV5-1 and TRBJ2-7, with 8 bases that match TRBD1. The germline V gene has CDR1 SGHRS and CDR2 YFSETQ. The CDR3 covers 14 residues. After removal of 4 bases from V and 5 bases from J, the junction contained 8 bases not matched to a gene. DNA for the CDR3: TGCGCCAGCAGCCGTACAGGGGGTTCCCACGAGCAGTACTTC. It translates to CASSRTGGSHEQYF.

The V call is TRBV6-2 or TRBV6-3, the J call TRBJ2-3, with 9 bases fitting TRBD1. The germline V gene has CDR1 MNHEY and CDR2 SVGEGT. Trimming removed 0 bases from V and 2 bases from J; junction bases left unmatched: 9. The CDR3 loop spans 18 amino acids. CDR3 DNA sequence: TGTGCCAGCAGTTACTCGATTGGGACAGGGATCTCCACAGATACGCAGTATTTT. This encodes CASSYSIGTGISTDTQYF.

With respect to this clone: One end of the junction varies from germline; a read error may be responsible. The chain joins TRBV7-9 to TRBJ2-1; D unclear. The CDR3 is 11 residues long. From germline, CDR1 is SEHNR and CDR2 FQNEAQ (reference sequence). The CDR3 nucleotides are TGTGCCAGCAGCTCGGACCGAACTGGAGTCTTC. This codes for CASSSDRTGVF.

The rearrangement links TRBV7-2 to TRBJ2-7, with 8 positions matching TRBD1. The CDR3 has 17 amino acids. With V trimmed by 5 bases and J by 4 bases, 16 bases remained unmatched. Germline lookup yields CDR1 SGHTA and CDR2 FQGNSA. The CDR3: CASSQTDRDDLLYEQYF. DNA of the CDR3: TGTGCCAGCAGCCAAACGGACAGGGACGATTTGTTGTACGAGCAGTACTTC.

The chain couples TRBV5-1 to TRBJ2-7; D is perhaps TRBD2 (6 bases). This CDR3 region has 15 residues. Germline loops: CDR1 SGHRS, CDR2 YFSETQ. The germline V and J ends were trimmed by 1 base and 0 bases, with 11 bases remaining between them. The CDR3 reads CASSLLTGSSYEQYF. The CDR3 DNA reads TGCGCCAGCAGCTTGTTGACCGGGAGCTCCTACGAGCAGTACTTC.

The chain combines TRBV2 with TRBJ2-2; the match to TRBD2 covers 7 bases. V was clipped by 6 bases and J by 6 bases; unmatched bases: 10. The CDR3 has 15 amino acids. Per germline, CDR1 SNHLY and CDR2 FYNNEI. CDR3 amino acids: CASSAGTTGAGELFF. The CDR3 nucleotides are TGTGCCAGCAGCGCCGGGACTACCGGTGCCGGGGAGCTGTTTTTT.

The genes are TRBV7-8 and TRBJ2-7; 13 nucleotides align to TRBD2. The trim removed 5 bases at V and 6 bases at J, leaving 16 bases unmatched. This CDR3 spans 18 amino acids. Germline CDR1 is SGHVS and CDR2 is FQNEAQ. CDR3 region: CASSLSGTSGVRGSEQYF. CDR3 in DNA: TGTGCCAGCAGCCTGTCCGGGACTAGCGGGGTTCGGGGGTCCGAGCAGTACTTC.

This chain joins TRBV29-1 and TRBJ2-7, with D possibly TRBD2 on 6 matching bases. Trimming shortened V by 6 bases and J by 6 bases, and 9 bases separated the two germline ends. There are 10 residues in the CDR3. Germline values: CDR1 SQVTM, CDR2 ANQGSEA. The CDR3 region has the DNA TGCAGCGTGGGGGACTTCGAGCAGTACTTC. Its protein is CSVGDFEQYF.

The rearrangement uses TRBV11-2 and TRBJ2-2; no definite D call. The CDR3 runs to 12 residues. Trimming left V 1 base short and J 6 bases short, with 3 bases between. CDR1 and CDR2 (germline): SGHAT, FQNNGV. CDR3 in amino acids: CASSLVPGELFF. CDR3 DNA sequence: TGTGCCAGCAGCTTAGTTCCCGGGGAGCTGTTTTTT.

The CDR3 DNA sequence: TGTGCCTGGAGGGAAGAGAGCACAGATACGCAGTATTTT. It encodes CAWREESTDTQYF. The rearrangement links TRBV30 to TRBJ2-3; the D is unclear. Germline CDR1 is GTSNPN and CDR2 is SVGIG (reference sequence). The germline V and J ends were trimmed by 3 bases and 0 bases, with 7 bases remaining between them. The length of the CDR3 is 13 residues.

V usage is TRBV6-5 and J usage is TRBJ1-4; D unclear. CDR3 length: 13 residues. Germline V lookup: CDR1 MNHEY, CDR2 SVGAGI. The V end was cut by 10 bases, the J end by 0 bases, with 9 bases between. The CDR3 spells CATTVATNEKLFF. The CDR3 nucleotides read TGTGCCACCACAGTAGCAACTAATGAAAAACTGTTTTTT.

The chain employs TRBV27 and TRBJ1-3; D not certain. The CDR3 has 14 residues. From germline, CDR1 is MNHEY and CDR2 SMNVEV (reference sequence). Between the trimmed V and J ends, which lost 3 bases and 4 bases, there was a span of 10 bases. CDR3 in amino acids: CASSFGVAGNTIYF. CDR3 DNA: TGTGCCAGCAGTTTCGGGGTCGCGGGAAACACCATATATTTT.

The J gene is TRBJ1-2, the V gene TRBV7-6, with 12 bases that match TRBD1. Germline CDR1 reads SGHVS; CDR2 reads FNYEAQ. With V trimmed by 5 bases and J by 2 bases, 3 bases remained unmatched. The CDR3 is 15 residues long. The chain's CDR3 is CASSPGQGANYGYTF. The CDR3 coding sequence is TGTGCCAGCAGCCCGGGACAGGGGGCGAACTATGGCTACACCTTC.

This clone was seen once. V and J are TRBV4-3 and TRBJ2-5; the D gene is possibly TRBD2 (5 bases). V lost 0 bases to trimming and J lost 2 bases, with 7 bases between them. The CDR3 is 14 amino acids. In germline, CDR1 is LGHNA, CDR2 YSLEER. CDR3 loop: CASSQEGGQETQYF. Here the CDR3 DNA reads TGCGCCAGCAGCCAAGAAGGCGGGCAAGAGACCCAGTACTTC.

The rearrangement uses TRBV6-2 or TRBV6-3 and TRBJ2-2; tentatively, D is TRBD2 (5 bases). Germline assignment: CDR1 MNHEY and CDR2 SVGEGT. The length of the CDR3 is 14 residues. V was shortened by 2 bases and J by 6 bases, with 10 bases between the two germline ends. CDR3 DNA sequence: TGTGCCAGCAGTTACCCCGGGGTTGCCGGGGAGCTGTTTTTT. Its translation: CASSYPGVAGELFF.

This chain links TRBV19 with TRBJ2-1, with D perhaps TRBD2 (5 bases). This CDR3 is 15 amino acids long. In germline, CDR1 is LNHDA, CDR2 SQIVND (reference sequence). Trimming took off 3 bases at V and 0 bases at J, with 9 bases between the two ends. CDR3 DNA sequence: TGTGCCAGTAGTATTGGCGGGCACTCCTACAATGAGCAGTTCTTC. Protein product: CASSIGGHSYNEQFF.

The J gene is TRBJ2-7, the V gene TRBV5-4, with a weak D call TRBD1 (6 bases). V dropped 3 bases and J dropped 5 bases, with 9 bases sitting between them. CDR1 is SGHNT and CDR2 is YYREEE in the germline V gene (reference sequence). The CDR3 contains 12 residues. This CDR3 is CASSSGVNEQYF. CDR3 in DNA: TGTGCCAGCAGCTCAGGGGTCAACGAGCAGTACTTC.

This clone was found once. A read error may produce the germline difference seen at one junction end. The V gene is TRBV7-2, the J gene TRBJ1-2; D uncertain. This CDR3 has 11 residues. Per germline, CDR1 SGHTA and CDR2 FQGNSA. CDR3 amino acids: CASSLLTLPYF. The CDR3 bases are TGTGCCAGCAGCTTATTGACGCTCCCCTATTTC.

The chain couples TRBV29-1 to TRBJ1-2; weak D call: TRBD1 (6 bases). The V end was cut by 4 bases, the J end by 2 bases, with 14 bases between. Germline V gene lookup returns CDR1 SQVTM and CDR2 ANQGSEA. The length of the CDR3 is 14 residues. The DNA of the CDR3 is TGCAGCGTTGGTTGGTCAGGGGTAAACTATGGCTACACCTTC. As protein: CSVGWSGVNYGYTF.

The chain recombines TRBV6-5 with TRBJ2-2, with TRBD1 matching over 10 bases. V was clipped by 0 bases and J by 6 bases; unmatched bases: 4. Germline V lookup: CDR1 MNHEY, CDR2 SVGAGI. CDR3 length: 16 amino acids. CDR3 protein: CASSYSRDRGAGELFF. CDR3 in DNA: TGTGCCAGCAGTTACTCCCGGGACAGGGGAGCCGGGGAGCTGTTTTTT.

This chain uses TRBV5-1 with TRBJ2-5; D gene unclear. CDR1 is SGHRS, CDR2 YFSETQ, per germline. V was shortened by 3 bases and J by 5 bases, with 14 bases between the two germline ends. This CDR3 has 14 residues. CDR3 amino acids: CASSSGRARETQYF. Here the CDR3 DNA reads TGCGCCAGCAGCTCCGGACGGGCCCGGGAGACCCAGTACTTC.

The genes are TRBV7-8 and TRBJ2-7; 11 bases line up with TRBD1. The germline V gene encodes CDR1 SGHVS and CDR2 FQNEAQ. The CDR3 has 15 amino acids. The V segment lost 5 bases and the J segment 3 bases; nucleotides outside the gene matches: 6. Here the CDR3 DNA reads TGTGCCAGCAGCGCCCGCGGGACAGGGGGCTACGAGCAGTACTTC. Its protein product is CASSARGTGGYEQYF.

V gene TRBV6-6 combines with J gene TRBJ2-7, with D perhaps TRBD1 or TRBD2 (5 bases each). The CDR3 loop spans 15 amino acids. V lost 7 bases and J 2 bases, leaving 18 bases between the germline ends. The germline CDR1 and CDR2 sequences are MNHNY and SVGAGI (reference sequence). The CDR3 nucleotides read TGTGCCAGCAAGCAGGGACCCCCTTTCCCCTACGAGCAGTACTTC. It yields the protein CASKQGPPFPYEQYF.

The V and J genes are TRBV5-8 and TRBJ1-5; no clear D. Between the trimmed V and J ends, which lost 0 bases and 9 bases, there was a span of 16 bases. The CDR3 length is 15 residues. Germline V lookup: CDR1 SGHTS, CDR2 YDEGEE. As DNA, the CDR3 is TGTGCCAGCAGCTTGGAAAGTAGGGTGTCGTCGCCCCAGCATTTT. Its translation: CASSLESRVSSPQHF.

The gene calls are TRBV7-2 and TRBJ2-1; 14 bases fit TRBD2. CDR3 length equals 17 residues. From germline, CDR1 is SGHTA and CDR2 FQGNSA. J lost 7 bases, V lost 5 bases, and 10 bases had no gene match. DNA for the CDR3: TGTGCCAGCAGCCCGACCGGACTAGCGGGGGGAAGGAATGAGCAGTTCTTC. This encodes CASSPTGLAGGRNEQFF.

The chain couples TRBV6-1 to TRBJ2-2; D is unresolved. Trimming removed 3 bases at V and 4 bases at J, with 3 bases between. This CDR3 region has 12 residues. CDR1 and CDR2 (germline): MNHNS, SASEGT. CDR3 loop: CASSESTGELFF. The CDR3 DNA follows: TGTGCCAGCAGTGAGAGCACCGGGGAGCTGTTTTTT.